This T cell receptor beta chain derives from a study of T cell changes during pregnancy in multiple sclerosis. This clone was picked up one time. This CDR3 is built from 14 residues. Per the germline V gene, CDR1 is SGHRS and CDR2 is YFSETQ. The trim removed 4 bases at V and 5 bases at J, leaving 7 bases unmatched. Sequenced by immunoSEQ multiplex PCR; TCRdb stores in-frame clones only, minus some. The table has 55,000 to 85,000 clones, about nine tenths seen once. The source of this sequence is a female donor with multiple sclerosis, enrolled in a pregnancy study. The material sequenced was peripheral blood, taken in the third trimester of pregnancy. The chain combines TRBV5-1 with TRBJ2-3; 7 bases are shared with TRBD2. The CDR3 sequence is CASSAGRVKDTQYF. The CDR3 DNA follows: TGCGCCAGCAGCGCTGGGAGGGTGAAAGATACGCAGTATTTT.